The 4 T cell receptor beta chains reported below all come from one sample, sequenced in a study of blood T cell repertoires in COVID-19. Sequenced by immunoSEQ multiplex PCR; TCRdb stores in-frame clones only, minus some. The sample contains about 400,000 clones, around 92% of which appear only once. Material for sequencing was PBMCs or T cells enriched from blood (not recorded which). These receptors originate from a woman younger than 45 who had recovered from COVID-19.

Regarding this clone: The same CDR3 can be traced to other DNA sequences in this sample. J is TRBJ1-5 and V is TRBV12-3 or TRBV12-4; possibly TRBD1 for D (5 bases). This CDR3 spans 12 amino acids. V lost 6 bases and J lost 4, with 7 bases in between. In nucleotides, the CDR3 is TGTGCCAGCAGCCGGGGGAATCAGCCCCAGCATTTT. As protein: CASSRGNQPQHF.

This chain joins TRBV14 and TRBJ2-4, with unresolved D. The germline V and J ends were trimmed by 2 bases and 3 bases, with 11 bases remaining between them. This CDR3 is built from 15 residues. In germline, CDR1 is SGHDN, CDR2 FVKESK. CDR3 protein: CASSQFLGDKNIQYF. The CDR3 DNA follows: TGTGCCAGCAGCCAATTCCTCGGTGACAAAAACATTCAGTACTTC.

The chain uses TRBV28 and TRBJ2-3; TRBD1 matches at 7 bases. With 6 bases clipped from V and 2 bases from J, the junction kept 8 bases outside the gene matches. The germline CDR1 and CDR2 sequences are MDHEN and SYDVKM. The CDR3 totals 15 residues. CDR3 nucleotides: TGTGCCAGCAGACTCCGGGACAGCTACACAGATACGCAGTATTTT. This sequence encodes CASRLRDSYTDTQYF. Full variable domain (rest looked up from reference TRBV28 and TRBJ2-3): DVKVTQSSRYLVKRTGEKVFLECVQDMDHENMFWYRQDPGLGLRLIYFSYDVKMKEKGDIPEGYSVSREKKERFSLILESASTNQTSMYLCASRLRDSYTDTQYFGPGTRLTVL.

The chain links TRBV29-1 to TRBJ1-1; TRBD1 is a possible D gene (6 bases). Trimming left V 3 bases short and J 5 bases short, with 16 bases between. Germline V gives CDR1 SQVTM, CDR2 ANQGSEA. CDR3 length equals 14 residues. The CDR3 loop reads CSVDVIRGGTEAFF. The CDR3 region has the DNA TGCAGCGTTGATGTTATTAGGGGGGGGACTGAAGCTTTCTTT.